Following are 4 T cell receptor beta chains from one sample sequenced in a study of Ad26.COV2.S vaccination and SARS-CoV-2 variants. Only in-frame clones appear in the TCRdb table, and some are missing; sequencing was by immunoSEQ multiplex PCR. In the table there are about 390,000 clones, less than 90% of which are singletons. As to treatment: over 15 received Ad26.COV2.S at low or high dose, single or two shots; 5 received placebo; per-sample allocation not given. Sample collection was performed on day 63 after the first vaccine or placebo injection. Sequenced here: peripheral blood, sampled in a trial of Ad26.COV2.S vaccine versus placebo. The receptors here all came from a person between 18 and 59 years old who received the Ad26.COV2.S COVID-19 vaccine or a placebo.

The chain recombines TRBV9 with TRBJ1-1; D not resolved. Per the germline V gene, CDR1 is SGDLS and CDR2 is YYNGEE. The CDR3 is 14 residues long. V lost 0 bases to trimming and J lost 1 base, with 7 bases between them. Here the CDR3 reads CASSVEGRNTEAFF. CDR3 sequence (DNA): TGTGCCAGCAGCGTAGAAGGGCGGAACACTGAAGCTTTCTTT.

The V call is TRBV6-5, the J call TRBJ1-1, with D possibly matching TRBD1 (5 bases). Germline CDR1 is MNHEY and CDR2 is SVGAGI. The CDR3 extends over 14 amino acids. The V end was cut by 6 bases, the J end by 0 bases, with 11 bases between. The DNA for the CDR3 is TGTGCCAGCAGGGGTGGGACTTTGAACACTGAAGCTTTCTTT. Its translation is CASRGGTLNTEAFF.

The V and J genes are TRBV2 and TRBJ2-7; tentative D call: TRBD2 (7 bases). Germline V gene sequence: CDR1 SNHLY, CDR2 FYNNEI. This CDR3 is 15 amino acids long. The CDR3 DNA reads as TGTGCAGCCTTCCGGGGGGCAATTCTCTCCTACGAGCAGTACTTC. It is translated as CAAFRGAILSYEQYF.

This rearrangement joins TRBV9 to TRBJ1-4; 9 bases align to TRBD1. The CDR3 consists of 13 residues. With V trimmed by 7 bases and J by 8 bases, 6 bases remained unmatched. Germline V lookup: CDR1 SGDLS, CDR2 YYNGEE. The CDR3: CASSSGTGEKLFF. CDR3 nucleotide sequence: TGTGCCAGCTCCTCCGGGACAGGGGAAAAACTGTTTTTT.